This T cell receptor beta chain is from a study of cytomegalovirus exposure and HLA in healthy donors. V gave up 2 bases and J gave up 2 bases, with 10 bases separating them. Germline assignment: CDR1 GTSNPN and CDR2 SVGIG (reference sequence). The CDR3 is 13 amino acids. The sample holds one count of this clone. Its matching antigen is unknown. This table comes from immunoSEQ multiplex PCR, and its TCRdb copy is limited to in-frame clones, with some not included. The sample shows about 120,000 clones, 89% of them seen only once. Overall study findings and caveats: Three chains linked to CMV were shown in vitro to be specific for CMV antigens. Cytomegalovirus-associated status was assigned to 150 or so TCR beta chains. Most TCR sequences were uncommon, yet certain public TCRs appeared in many donors.

V is TRBV30 and J is TRBJ2-7; D remains ambiguous. The TCR originated in a woman under 30 in good health and CMV-seronegative. The source material was PBMCs. This chain's CDR3 is CAWSWAAAYEQYF. The DNA of the CDR3 is TGTGCCTGGAGTTGGGCAGCAGCCTACGAGCAGTACTTC.